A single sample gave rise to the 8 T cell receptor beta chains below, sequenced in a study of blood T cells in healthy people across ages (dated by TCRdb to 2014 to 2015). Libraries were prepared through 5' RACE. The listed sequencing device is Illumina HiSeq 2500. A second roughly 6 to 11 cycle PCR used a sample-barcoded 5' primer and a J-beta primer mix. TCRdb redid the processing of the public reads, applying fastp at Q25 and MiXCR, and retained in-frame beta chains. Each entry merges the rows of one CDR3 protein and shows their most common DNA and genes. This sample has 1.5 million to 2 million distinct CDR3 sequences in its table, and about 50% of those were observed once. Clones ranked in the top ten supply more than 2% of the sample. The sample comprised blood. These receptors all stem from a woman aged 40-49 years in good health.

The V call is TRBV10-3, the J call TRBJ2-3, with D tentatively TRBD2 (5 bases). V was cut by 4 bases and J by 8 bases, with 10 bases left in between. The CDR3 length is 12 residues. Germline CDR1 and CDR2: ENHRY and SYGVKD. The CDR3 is CAISGEGSTQYF. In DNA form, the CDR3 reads TGTGCCATCAGTGGAGAGGGAAGTACGCAGTATTTT.

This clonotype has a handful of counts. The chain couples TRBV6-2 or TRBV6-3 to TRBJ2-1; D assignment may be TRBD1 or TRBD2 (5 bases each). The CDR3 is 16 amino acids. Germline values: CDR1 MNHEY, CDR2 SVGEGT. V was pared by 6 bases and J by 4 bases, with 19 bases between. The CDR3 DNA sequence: TGTGCCAGCAGCCCTCGGGGCGAGGGGATTTACAATGAGCAGTTCTTC. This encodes CASSPRGEGIYNEQFF.

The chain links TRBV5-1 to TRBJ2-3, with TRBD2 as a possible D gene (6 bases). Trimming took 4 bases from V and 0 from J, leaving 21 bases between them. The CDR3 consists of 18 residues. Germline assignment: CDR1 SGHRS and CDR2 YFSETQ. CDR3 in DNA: TGCGCCAGCAGCCCCTTTGGCGGGGAGGCCGCTAGCACAGATACGCAGTATTTT. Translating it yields CASSPFGGEAASTDTQYF.

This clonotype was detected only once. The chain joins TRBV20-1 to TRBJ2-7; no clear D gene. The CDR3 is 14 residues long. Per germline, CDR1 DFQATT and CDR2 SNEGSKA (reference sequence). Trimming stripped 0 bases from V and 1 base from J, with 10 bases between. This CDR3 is CSARDPTVSYEQYF. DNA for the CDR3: TGCAGTGCTAGAGATCCCACAGTATCCTACGAGCAGTACTTC.

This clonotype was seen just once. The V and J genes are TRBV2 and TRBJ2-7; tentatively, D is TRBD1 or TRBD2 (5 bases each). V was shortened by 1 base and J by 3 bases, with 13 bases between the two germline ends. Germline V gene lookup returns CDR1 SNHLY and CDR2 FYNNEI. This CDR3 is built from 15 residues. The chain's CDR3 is CASSEGDGLGYEQYF. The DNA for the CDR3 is TGTGCCAGCAGTGAAGGGGACGGACTTGGCTACGAGCAGTACTTC.

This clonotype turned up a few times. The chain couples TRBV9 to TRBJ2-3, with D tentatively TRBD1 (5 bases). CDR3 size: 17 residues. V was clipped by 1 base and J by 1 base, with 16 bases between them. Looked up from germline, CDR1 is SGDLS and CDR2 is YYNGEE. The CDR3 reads CASSVKGRFEGTDTQYF. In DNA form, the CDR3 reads TGTGCCAGCAGCGTAAAGGGGCGATTTGAGGGCACAGATACGCAGTATTTT.

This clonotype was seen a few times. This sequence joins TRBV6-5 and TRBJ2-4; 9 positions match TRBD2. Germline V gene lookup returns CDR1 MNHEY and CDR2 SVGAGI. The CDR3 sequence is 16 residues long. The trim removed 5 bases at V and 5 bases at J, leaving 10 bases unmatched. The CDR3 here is CASSLTSGTSQNIQYF. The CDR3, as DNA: TGTGCCAGCAGTCTAACTTCCGGGACTAGCCAAAACATTCAGTACTTC.

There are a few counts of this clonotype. CDR3 nucleotides: TGTGCCAGCAGTTACGACCTGGGACAGGGGGCGCTTGGCTACACCTTC. Its translation: CASSYDLGQGALGYTF. The chain combines TRBV6-5 with TRBJ1-2; the match to TRBD1 covers 12 bases. Germline CDR1 and CDR2: MNHEY and SVGAGI. The V gene end was trimmed by 2 bases and the J gene end by 7 bases; junction bases not matched to a gene: 8. The CDR3 has 16 residues.